This TCR beta chain came from a study of OX40 agonist ivuxolimab in advanced cancers. Study details: Partial response was recorded in three patients: one hepatocellular carcinoma and two cutaneous melanoma cases. Overall study results and limits: Nonresponders, in some cases, also had low normalized T-cell clonal expansion. The study found that CD8+ T cells averaged more expanded clones than CD4+.

Repertoires were generated with immunoSEQ multiplex PCR, while TCRdb's copy carries only in-frame clones and drops some. The table shows 100,000 or so clones, with around 90% occurring only once. The CDR3 consists of 14 residues. Trimming took 1 base from V and 4 from J, leaving 10 bases between them. Germline V CDR1 and CDR2: SGHTA, FQGNSA. In regard to this clone: As yet, its antigen is unknown.

The specimen was CD4+ or CD8+ T cells sorted from blood, collected in a trial of the OX40 agonist ivuxolimab. The TCR was taken from an adult with an advanced solid tumor such as melanoma, head and neck, liver or kidney cancer. This rearrangement joins TRBV7-2 to TRBJ1-2, with D tentatively TRBD1 (5 bases). CDR3 sequence: CASSLVGQGYGYTF. The CDR3 coding sequence is TGTGCCAGCAGCTTAGTCGGGCAGGGCTATGGCTACACCTTC.